The rows below give T cell receptor beta chains drawn from one sample of a study of blood T cell repertoires in COVID-19. Sequencing used immunoSEQ multiplex PCR; TCRdb keeps in-frame clones, though not all of them. The table has about 270,000 clones, around 90% seen once. Sequencing was performed on PBMCs or T cells enriched from blood (not recorded which). The receptors derive from a woman in her 30s with acute COVID-19. Each CDR3 is given with its conserved first and last residue. The D gene is left open where the match is weak. A clone size is listed for some rows: how often the clone was seen (once, few, many), or a class if it is expanded.

j_call: TRBJ2-3; d_call: NA; clone_size: once; v_call: TRBV28; cdr3_length: 11; cdr3_aa: CASGPTDTQYF; cdr3_nt: TGTGCCAGCGGCCCCACAGATACGCAGTATTTT
j_call: TRBJ2-5; d_call: NA; clone_size: NA; v_call: TRBV29-1; cdr3_length: 10; cdr3_aa: CSARSETQYF; cdr3_nt: TGCAGCGCCCGGTCGGAGACCCAGTACTTC
j_call: TRBJ2-7; d_call: TRBD2; clone_size: few; v_call: TRBV15; cdr3_length: 13; cdr3_aa: CATSRDGTMGQYF; cdr3_nt: TGTGCCACCAGCAGAGACGGGACTATGGGGCAGTACTTC
j_call: TRBJ1-3; d_call: TRBD1; clone_size: NA; v_call: TRBV27; cdr3_length: 16; cdr3_aa: CASRVQGIYSGNTIYF; cdr3_nt: TGTGCCAGCAGAGTACAGGGGATCTACTCTGGAAACACCATATATTTT
j_call: TRBJ1-6; d_call: TRBD1; clone_size: NA; v_call: TRBV7-8; cdr3_length: 15; cdr3_aa: CASSLGSGGNSPLHF; cdr3_nt: TGTGCCAGCAGCTTAGGGTCAGGGGGTAATTCACCCCTCCACTTT
j_call: TRBJ2-7; d_call: NA; clone_size: NA; v_call: TRBV27; cdr3_length: 13; cdr3_aa: CASSLSGLYEQYF; cdr3_nt: TGTGCCAGCAGTTTATCCGGGTTGTACGAGCAGTACTTC
j_call: TRBJ2-7; d_call: TRBD1; clone_size: once; v_call: TRBV7-6; cdr3_length: 16; cdr3_aa: CASSPSPGTGSYEQYF; cdr3_nt: TGTGCCAGCAGCCCTAGCCCCGGGACAGGCTCCTACGAGCAGTACTTC
j_call: TRBJ2-2; d_call: TRBD2; clone_size: NA; v_call: TRBV28; cdr3_length: 15; cdr3_aa: CASSGGERYTGELFF; cdr3_nt: TGTGCCAGCTCTGGGGGGGAGAGGTACACCGGGGAGCTGTTTTTT
j_call: TRBJ1-3; d_call: TRBD1; clone_size: few; v_call: TRBV5-4; cdr3_length: 17; cdr3_aa: CASSLDRGYLSGNTIYF; cdr3_nt: TGTGCCAGCAGCTTGGACAGGGGTTACCTCTCTGGAAACACCATATATTTT
j_call: TRBJ2-3; d_call: TRBD2; clone_size: NA; v_call: TRBV18; cdr3_length: 16; cdr3_aa: CASSPPTSETPDTQYF; cdr3_nt: TGTGCCAGCTCACCACCCACTAGCGAGACTCCAGATACGCAGTATTTT
j_call: TRBJ1-6; d_call: NA; clone_size: NA; v_call: TRBV30; cdr3_length: 13; cdr3_aa: CAWARQPNSPLHF; cdr3_nt: TGTGCCTGGGCCAGACAGCCAAATTCACCCCTCCACTTT
j_call: TRBJ1-1; d_call: NA; clone_size: NA; v_call: TRBV6-5; cdr3_length: 13; cdr3_aa: CASSLQGGTEAFF; cdr3_nt: TGTGCCAGCAGTCTACAGGGTGGCACTGAAGCTTTCTTT
j_call: TRBJ2-7; d_call: NA; clone_size: NA; v_call: TRBV4-1; cdr3_length: 14; cdr3_aa: CASSQHVGGNEQYF; cdr3_nt: TGCGCCAGCAGCCAACATGTAGGGGGTAACGAGCAGTACTTC
j_call: TRBJ2-7; d_call: NA; clone_size: NA; v_call: TRBV9; cdr3_length: 14; cdr3_aa: CASSPQGLSYEQYF; cdr3_nt: TGTGCCAGCAGCCCCCAGGGCCTCTCCTACGAGCAGTACTTC
j_call: TRBJ2-7; d_call: TRBD1; clone_size: once; v_call: TRBV29-1; cdr3_length: 14; cdr3_aa: CSVEETGGSYEQYF; cdr3_nt: TGCAGCGTTGAAGAGACAGGGGGGTCCTACGAGCAGTACTTC
j_call: TRBJ2-1; d_call: TRBD2; clone_size: NA; v_call: TRBV27; cdr3_length: 15; cdr3_aa: CASSLLAGGNNEQFF; cdr3_nt: TGTGCCAGCAGCCTACTAGCGGGAGGAAACAATGAGCAGTTCTTC
j_call: TRBJ1-6; d_call: NA; clone_size: NA; v_call: TRBV5-3; cdr3_length: 15; cdr3_aa: CARSLTALENSPLHF; cdr3_nt: TGTGCCAGAAGCTTGACCGCTCTGGAGAATTCACCCCTCCACTTT
j_call: TRBJ1-4; d_call: TRBD1; clone_size: NA; v_call: TRBV4-2; cdr3_length: 15; cdr3_aa: CASSQEDRDNEKLFF; cdr3_nt: TGTGCCAGCAGCCAAGAGGACAGGGATAATGAAAAACTGTTTTTT
j_call: TRBJ2-1; d_call: TRBD1; clone_size: NA; v_call: TRBV7-9; cdr3_length: 17; cdr3_aa: CASSPDMGTGGFWNQFF; cdr3_nt: TGTGCCAGCAGCCCCGATATGGGGACAGGGGGCTTTTGGAACCAGTTCTTC
j_call: TRBJ2-3; d_call: TRBD2; clone_size: once; v_call: TRBV4-2; cdr3_length: 16; cdr3_aa: CASSQDSAGGPDTQYF; cdr3_nt: TGTGCCAGCAGCCAAGATTCCGCGGGAGGGCCAGATACGCAGTATTTT
j_call: TRBJ2-1; d_call: TRBD1; clone_size: NA; v_call: TRBV13; cdr3_length: 12; cdr3_aa: CASSLRGPEQFF; cdr3_nt: TGTGCCAGCAGCTTAAGGGGGCCAGAGCAGTTCTTC
j_call: TRBJ2-7; d_call: TRBD1; clone_size: NA; v_call: TRBV5-1; cdr3_length: 14; cdr3_aa: CASSLTGAAYEQYF; cdr3_nt: TGCGCCAGCAGCTTGACAGGGGCCGCCTACGAGCAGTACTTC
j_call: TRBJ2-1; d_call: NA; clone_size: NA; v_call: TRBV29-1; cdr3_length: 15; cdr3_aa: CSVDGGPGRNNEQFF; cdr3_nt: TGCAGCGTTGATGGAGGGCCGGGTCGGAACAATGAGCAGTTCTTC
j_call: TRBJ1-2; d_call: TRBD1; clone_size: NA; v_call: TRBV29-1; cdr3_length: 12; cdr3_aa: CSVRTGSYGYTF; cdr3_nt: TGCAGCGTCCGGACAGGGTCTTATGGCTACACCTTC
j_call: TRBJ2-1; d_call: TRBD2; clone_size: NA; v_call: TRBV3-1/TRBV3-2; cdr3_length: 14; cdr3_aa: CASSQETTTSGKFF; cdr3_nt: TGTGCCAGCAGCCAAGAGACAACGACTAGCGGGAAGTTCTTC
j_call: TRBJ2-7; d_call: TRBD2; clone_size: NA; v_call: TRBV5-1; cdr3_length: 20; cdr3_aa: CASSPLISRDYHHPTYEQYF; cdr3_nt: TGCGCCAGCAGCCCACTGATTTCCCGGGACTACCACCACCCTACCTACGAGCAGTACTTC
j_call: TRBJ1-1; d_call: NA; clone_size: NA; v_call: TRBV4-1; cdr3_length: 15; cdr3_aa: CASSHPTGGDTEAFF; cdr3_nt: TGCGCCAGCAGCCACCCAACGGGGGGTGACACTGAAGCTTTCTTT
j_call: TRBJ1-2; d_call: TRBD1; clone_size: NA; v_call: TRBV7-9; cdr3_length: 14; cdr3_aa: CASSLPTGNYGYTF; cdr3_nt: TGTGCCAGCAGCTTACCGACAGGGAACTATGGCTACACCTTC
j_call: TRBJ2-1; d_call: NA; clone_size: NA; v_call: TRBV6-5; cdr3_length: 15; cdr3_aa: CASTFLAGSYNEQFF; cdr3_nt: TGTGCCAGCACCTTTCTAGCAGGCTCCTACAATGAGCAGTTCTTC
j_call: TRBJ2-7; d_call: TRBD1; clone_size: NA; v_call: TRBV28; cdr3_length: 15; cdr3_aa: CASDRDTGGPNEQYF; cdr3_nt: TGCGCCAGCGACAGGGACACAGGGGGCCCCAACGAGCAGTACTTC
j_call: TRBJ1-4; d_call: TRBD1; clone_size: NA; v_call: TRBV3-1/TRBV3-2; cdr3_length: 15; cdr3_aa: CASSQETGVNEKLFF; cdr3_nt: TGTGCCAGCAGCCAAGAGACAGGGGTAAATGAAAAACTGTTTTTT
j_call: TRBJ2-4; d_call: TRBD1; clone_size: NA; v_call: TRBV7-2; cdr3_length: 16; cdr3_aa: CASRPTGGLAKNIQYF; cdr3_nt: TGTGCCAGCAGACCCACAGGGGGCCTAGCCAAAAACATTCAGTACTTC
j_call: TRBJ2-7; d_call: TRBD2; clone_size: NA; v_call: TRBV5-5; cdr3_length: 18; cdr3_aa: CASSLEGLAGAYSYEQYF; cdr3_nt: TGTGCCAGCAGCTTGGAGGGACTAGCGGGAGCTTACTCCTACGAGCAGTACTTC
j_call: TRBJ2-3; d_call: NA; clone_size: NA; v_call: TRBV6-7; cdr3_length: 16; cdr3_aa: CASREPQRGSTDTQYF; cdr3_nt: TGTGCCAGCAGAGAGCCTCAAAGGGGGAGCACAGATACGCAGTATTTT
j_call: TRBJ2-1; d_call: TRBD1; clone_size: few; v_call: TRBV24-1; cdr3_length: 23; cdr3_aa: CATSDPSSFGTGGKGSSYNEQFF; cdr3_nt: TGTGCCACCAGTGACCCCTCGTCGTTCGGGACAGGGGGGAAGGGGAGCTCCTACAATGAGCAGTTCTTC
j_call: TRBJ2-2; d_call: TRBD2; clone_size: NA; v_call: TRBV15; cdr3_length: 15; cdr3_aa: CAPGRLAGNTGELFF; cdr3_nt: TGTGCCCCGGGGAGACTAGCGGGTAACACCGGGGAGCTGTTTTTT
j_call: TRBJ1-1; d_call: TRBD1; clone_size: NA; v_call: TRBV10-3; cdr3_length: 14; cdr3_aa: CAISQGQGSTEAFF; cdr3_nt: TGTGCCATCAGTCAAGGACAGGGATCCACTGAAGCTTTCTTT
j_call: TRBJ1-4; d_call: NA; clone_size: NA; v_call: TRBV7-9; cdr3_length: 14; cdr3_aa: CASSLLGANEKLFF; cdr3_nt: TGTGCCAGCAGCTTACTTGGGGCGAATGAAAAACTGTTTTTT
j_call: TRBJ2-1; d_call: NA; clone_size: NA; v_call: TRBV5-1; cdr3_length: 15; cdr3_aa: CASSLSGTHNNEQFF; cdr3_nt: TGCGCCAGCAGCCTTTCCGGGACTCACAACAATGAGCAGTTCTTC
j_call: TRBJ1-1; d_call: NA; clone_size: NA; v_call: TRBV6-2/TRBV6-3; cdr3_length: 13; cdr3_aa: CASSSSMNTEAFF; cdr3_nt: TGTGCCAGCAGTTCCTCCATGAACACTGAAGCTTTCTTT
j_call: TRBJ1-1; d_call: TRBD1; clone_size: NA; v_call: TRBV19; cdr3_length: 17; cdr3_aa: CASSSPAGQFGNTEAFF; cdr3_nt: TGTGCCAGTAGTTCCCCCGCGGGACAGTTCGGGAACACTGAAGCTTTCTTT
j_call: TRBJ2-1; d_call: NA; clone_size: NA; v_call: TRBV14; cdr3_length: 15; cdr3_aa: CASSPRLEYDNEQFF; cdr3_nt: TGTGCCAGCAGCCCCCGACTAGAGTACGACAATGAGCAGTTCTTC
j_call: TRBJ1-1; d_call: NA; clone_size: NA; v_call: TRBV11-2; cdr3_length: 13; cdr3_aa: CASSIKQGSEAFF; cdr3_nt: TGTGCCAGCAGCATAAAACAGGGATCTGAAGCTTTCTTT
j_call: TRBJ2-7; d_call: TRBD2; clone_size: NA; v_call: TRBV11-2; cdr3_length: 15; cdr3_aa: CASSPGLAGAYEQYF; cdr3_nt: TGTGCCAGCAGCCCAGGACTAGCGGGCGCCTACGAGCAGTACTTC
j_call: TRBJ1-5; d_call: NA; clone_size: NA; v_call: TRBV4-3; cdr3_length: 14; cdr3_aa: CASSQGLEDQPQHF; cdr3_nt: TGCGCCAGCAGCCAAGGATTGGAGGATCAGCCCCAGCATTTT
j_call: TRBJ1-4; d_call: TRBD1; clone_size: NA; v_call: TRBV7-3; cdr3_length: 14; cdr3_aa: CASSPQGSNEKLFF; cdr3_nt: TGTGCCAGCAGCCCACAGGGGTCTAATGAAAAACTGTTTTTT
j_call: TRBJ1-2; d_call: NA; clone_size: NA; v_call: TRBV30; cdr3_length: 11; cdr3_aa: CAWDRLGGYTF; cdr3_nt: TGTGCCTGGGACAGGTTGGGCGGCTACACCTTC